This TCR beta chain stems from a study of T cell responses to AZD1222 COVID-19 vaccine. The J segment lost 3 bases and the V segment lost 1 base, leaving 2 bases of the junction unmatched. Germline V lookup: CDR1 SGHNT, CDR2 YENEEA. This CDR3 spans 15 amino acids. The method was immunoSEQ multiplex PCR; TCRdb's version includes in-frame clones alone and lacks a portion of them. The repertoire consists of about 120,000 clones, with around nine tenths occurring once and the leading ten covering approximately 1.5%. The chain combines TRBV11-3 with TRBJ2-1, with 8 bases that match TRBD1. This TCR derives from an adult in good health. Sequencing was performed on peripheral blood, taken on day 0 of AZD1222 vaccination. CDR3 DNA sequence: TGTGCCAGCAGCTTAGCGGGACAGGTCTACAATGAGCAGTTCTTC. It specifies CASSLAGQVYNEQFF.